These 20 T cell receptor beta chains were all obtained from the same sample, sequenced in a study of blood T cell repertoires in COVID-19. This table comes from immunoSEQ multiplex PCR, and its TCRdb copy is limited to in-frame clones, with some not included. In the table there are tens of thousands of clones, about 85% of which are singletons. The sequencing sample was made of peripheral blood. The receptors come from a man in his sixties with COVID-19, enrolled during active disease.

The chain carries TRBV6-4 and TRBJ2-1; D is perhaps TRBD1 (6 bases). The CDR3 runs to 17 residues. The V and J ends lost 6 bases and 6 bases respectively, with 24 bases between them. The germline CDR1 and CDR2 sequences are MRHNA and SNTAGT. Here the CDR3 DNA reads TGTGCCAGCAGATTGACAGGCCCAAGGCCATCTTTCAATGAGCAGTTCTTC. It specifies CASRLTGPRPSFNEQFF.

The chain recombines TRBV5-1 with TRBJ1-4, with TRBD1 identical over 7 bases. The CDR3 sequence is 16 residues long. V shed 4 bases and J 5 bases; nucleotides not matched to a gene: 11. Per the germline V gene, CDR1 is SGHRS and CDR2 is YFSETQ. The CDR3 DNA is TGCGCCAGCAGCCGTCTGTTGGGACAGAACAATGAAAAACTGTTTTTT. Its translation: CASSRLLGQNNEKLFF.

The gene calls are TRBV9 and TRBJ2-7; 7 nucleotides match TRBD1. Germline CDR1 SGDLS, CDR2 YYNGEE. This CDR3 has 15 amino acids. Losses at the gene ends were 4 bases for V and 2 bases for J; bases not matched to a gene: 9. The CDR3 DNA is TGTGCCAGCAGCCGTGCACAGGGGAACCCCTACGAGCAGTACTTC. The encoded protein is CASSRAQGNPYEQYF.

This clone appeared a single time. The CDR3 sequence: CASSLGQGTEAFF. CDR3 nucleotides: TGTGCCAGCAGCCTGGGCCAGGGCACTGAAGCTTTCTTT. The V gene is TRBV3-1 (or the pseudogene TRBV3-2), the J gene TRBJ1-1; weak D call: TRBD1 (5 bases). The length of the CDR3 is 13 residues. Germline CDR1 reads LGHDT; CDR2 reads YNNKEL (reference sequence). The V end lost 4 bases, the J end lost 4 bases, and 10 bases lay between the germline ends.

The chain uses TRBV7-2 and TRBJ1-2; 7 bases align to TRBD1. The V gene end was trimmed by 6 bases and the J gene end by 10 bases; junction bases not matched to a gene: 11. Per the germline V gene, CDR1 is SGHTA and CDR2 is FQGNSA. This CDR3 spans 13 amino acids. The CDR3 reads CASRFNGQEDYTF. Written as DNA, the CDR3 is TGTGCCAGCAGATTCAACGGACAGGAGGACTACACCTTC.

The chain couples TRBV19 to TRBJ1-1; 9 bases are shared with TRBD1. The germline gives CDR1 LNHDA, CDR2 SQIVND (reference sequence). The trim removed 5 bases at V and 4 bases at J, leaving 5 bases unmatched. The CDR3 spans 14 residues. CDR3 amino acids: CASSPQGASTEAFF. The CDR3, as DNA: TGTGCCAGTAGTCCACAGGGGGCCTCCACTGAAGCTTTCTTT.

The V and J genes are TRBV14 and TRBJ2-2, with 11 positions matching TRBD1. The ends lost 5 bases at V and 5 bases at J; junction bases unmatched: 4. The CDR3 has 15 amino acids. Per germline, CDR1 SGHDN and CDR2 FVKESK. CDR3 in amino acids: CASSYGTGGTGELFF. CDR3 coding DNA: TGTGCCAGCAGCTACGGGACAGGGGGGACCGGGGAGCTGTTTTTT.

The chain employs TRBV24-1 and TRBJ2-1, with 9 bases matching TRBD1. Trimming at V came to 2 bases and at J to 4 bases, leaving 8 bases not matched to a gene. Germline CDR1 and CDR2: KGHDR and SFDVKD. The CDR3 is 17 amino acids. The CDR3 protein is CATSDSQDRGLYNEQFF. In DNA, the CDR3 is TGTGCCACCAGTGATTCCCAGGACAGGGGACTTTACAATGAGCAGTTCTTC.

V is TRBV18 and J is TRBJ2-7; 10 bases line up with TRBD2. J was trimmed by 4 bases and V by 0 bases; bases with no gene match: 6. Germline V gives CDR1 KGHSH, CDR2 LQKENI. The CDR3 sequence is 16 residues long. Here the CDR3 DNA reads TGTGCCAGCTCACCACCGGGGATAGCGGGAGGTTACGAGCAGTACTTC. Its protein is CASSPPGIAGGYEQYF.

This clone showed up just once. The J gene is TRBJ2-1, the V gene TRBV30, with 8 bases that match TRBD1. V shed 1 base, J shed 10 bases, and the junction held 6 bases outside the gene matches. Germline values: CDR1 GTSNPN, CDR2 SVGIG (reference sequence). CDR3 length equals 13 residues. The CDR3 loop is CAWSDQGAGEQFF. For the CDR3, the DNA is TGTGCCTGGAGTGATCAGGGGGCTGGAGAGCAGTTCTTC.

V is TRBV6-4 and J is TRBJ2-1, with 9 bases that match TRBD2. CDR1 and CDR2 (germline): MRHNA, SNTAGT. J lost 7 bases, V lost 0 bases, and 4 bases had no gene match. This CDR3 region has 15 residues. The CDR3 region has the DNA TGTGCCAGCAGTGACTCTGCGGGAGGGGGTAATGAGCAGTTCTTC. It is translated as CASSDSAGGGNEQFF.

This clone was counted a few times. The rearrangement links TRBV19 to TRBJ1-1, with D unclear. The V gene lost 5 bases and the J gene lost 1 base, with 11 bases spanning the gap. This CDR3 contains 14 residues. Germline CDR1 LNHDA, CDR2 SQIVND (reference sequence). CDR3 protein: CASSPRVGNTEAFF. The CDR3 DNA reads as TGTGCCAGTAGTCCCCGGGTGGGGAACACTGAAGCTTTCTTT.

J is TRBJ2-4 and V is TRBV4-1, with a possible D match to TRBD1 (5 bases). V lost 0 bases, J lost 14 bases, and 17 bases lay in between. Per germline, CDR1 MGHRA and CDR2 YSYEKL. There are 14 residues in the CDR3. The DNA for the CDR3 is TGCGCCAGCAGCCAAGATTTTGTCCCCGGCAGGGAGTACTTC. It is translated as CASSQDFVPGREYF.

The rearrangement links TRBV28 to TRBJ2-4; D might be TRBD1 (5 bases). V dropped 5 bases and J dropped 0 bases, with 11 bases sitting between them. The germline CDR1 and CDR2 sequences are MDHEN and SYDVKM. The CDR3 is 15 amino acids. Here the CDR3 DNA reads TGTGCCAGCAGTCCCACAGGCCTAGCCAAAAACATTCAGTACTTC. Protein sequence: CASSPTGLAKNIQYF.

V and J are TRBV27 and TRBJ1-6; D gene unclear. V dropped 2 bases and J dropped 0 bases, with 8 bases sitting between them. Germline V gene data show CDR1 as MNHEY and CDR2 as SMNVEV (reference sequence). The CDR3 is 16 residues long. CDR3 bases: TGTGCCAGCAGTTTACTCGGGAGCTCCTATAATTCACCCCTCCACTTT. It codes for CASSLLGSSYNSPLHF.

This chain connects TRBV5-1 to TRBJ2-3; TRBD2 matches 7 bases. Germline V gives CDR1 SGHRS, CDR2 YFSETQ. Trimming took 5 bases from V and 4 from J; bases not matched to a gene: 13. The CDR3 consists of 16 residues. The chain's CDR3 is CASSPPRMGGADTQYF. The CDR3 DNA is TGCGCCAGCAGTCCTCCCCGTATGGGAGGGGCAGATACGCAGTATTTT.

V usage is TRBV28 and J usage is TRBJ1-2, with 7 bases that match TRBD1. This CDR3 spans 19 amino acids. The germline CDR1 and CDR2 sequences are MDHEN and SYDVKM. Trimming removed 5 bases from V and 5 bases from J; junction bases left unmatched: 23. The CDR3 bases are TGTGCCAGCAGTGCGCCCCGTGGGCAGGGGGTTTATCTATTTTATGGCTACACCTTC. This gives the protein CASSAPRGQGVYLFYGYTF.

CDR3 in DNA: TGTGCCAGCAGAGGGGGAGTCAGTCGCGGGGAGCTGTTTTTT. Amino acid sequence: CASRGGVSRGELFF. The chain joins TRBV7-2 to TRBJ2-2, with a tentative D call TRBD1 (6 bases). The ends were cut back, 6 bases at V and 7 bases at J, with 15 bases in the middle. Looked up from germline, CDR1 is SGHTA and CDR2 is FQGNSA. The CDR3 is made up of 14 amino acids. Together with reference TRBV7-2 and TRBJ2-2, the CDR3 gives the full variable domain: GAGVSQSPSNKVTEKGKDVELRCDPISGHTALYWYRQSLGQGLEFLIYFQGNSAPDKSGLPSDRFSAERTGGSVSTLTIQRTQQEDSAVYLCASRGGVSRGELFFGEGSRLTVL.

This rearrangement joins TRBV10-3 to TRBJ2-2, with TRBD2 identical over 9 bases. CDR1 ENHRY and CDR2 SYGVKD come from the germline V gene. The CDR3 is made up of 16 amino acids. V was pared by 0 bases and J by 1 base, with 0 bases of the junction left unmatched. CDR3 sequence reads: CAISESTSGNTGELFF. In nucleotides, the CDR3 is TGTGCCATCAGTGAGTCGACTAGCGGGAACACCGGGGAGCTGTTTTTT.

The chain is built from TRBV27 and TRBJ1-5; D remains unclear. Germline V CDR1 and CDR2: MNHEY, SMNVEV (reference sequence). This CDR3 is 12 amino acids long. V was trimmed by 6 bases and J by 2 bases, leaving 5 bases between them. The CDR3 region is CASRRGNQPQHF. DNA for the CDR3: TGTGCCAGCAGACGGGGCAATCAGCCCCAGCATTTT.